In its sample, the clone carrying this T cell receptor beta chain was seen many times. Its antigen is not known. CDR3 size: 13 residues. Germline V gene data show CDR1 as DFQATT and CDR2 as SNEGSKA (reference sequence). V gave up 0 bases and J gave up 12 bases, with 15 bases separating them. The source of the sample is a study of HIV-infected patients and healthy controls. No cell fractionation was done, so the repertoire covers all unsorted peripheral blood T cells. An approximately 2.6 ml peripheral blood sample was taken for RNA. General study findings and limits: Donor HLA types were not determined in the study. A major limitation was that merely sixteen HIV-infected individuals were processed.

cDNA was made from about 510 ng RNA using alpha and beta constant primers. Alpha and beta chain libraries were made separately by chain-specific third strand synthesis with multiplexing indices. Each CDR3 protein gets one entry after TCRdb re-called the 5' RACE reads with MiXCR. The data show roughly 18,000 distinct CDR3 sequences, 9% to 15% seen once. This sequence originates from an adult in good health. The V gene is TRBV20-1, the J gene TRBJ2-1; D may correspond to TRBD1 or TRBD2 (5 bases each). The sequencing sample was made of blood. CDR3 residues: CSARDVEGSGQFF. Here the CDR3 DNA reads TGCAGTGCTAGAGATGTCGAGGGGTCAGGGCAGTTCTTC.